A single sample gave rise to the 29 T cell receptor beta chains below, sequenced in a study of cytomegalovirus exposure and HLA in healthy donors. The PCR used 60 Vbeta and 13 Jbeta primers. TCRdb keeps only in-frame clones here, not all; method: immunoSEQ multiplex PCR. The profile shows around 150,000 clones, around 75% of them singletons. Sequenced: PBMCs. The receptor set was obtained from a woman in her thirties or forties in good health and CMV-seronegative.

This chain connects TRBV7-8 to TRBJ1-5; D might be TRBD1 (6 bases). V was clipped by 0 bases and J by 1 base, with 7 bases between them. There are 15 residues in the CDR3. Germline CDR1 SGHVS, CDR2 FQNEAQ. CDR3 in amino acids: CASSLARGSNQPQHF. DNA of the CDR3: TGTGCCAGCAGCTTAGCCAGGGGAAGCAATCAGCCCCAGCATTTT.

The chain joins TRBV7-9 to TRBJ2-1; 15 nucleotides agree with TRBD2. Germline assignment: CDR1 SEHNR and CDR2 FQNEAQ (reference sequence). The CDR3 sequence is 17 residues long. The V and J ends lost 5 bases and 0 bases, in that order; junction bases with no gene match: 2. CDR3 sequence: CASSGGLAGGSYNEQFF. CDR3 nucleotide sequence: TGTGCCAGCAGCGGGGGACTAGCGGGGGGCTCCTACAATGAGCAGTTCTTC.

This clone was found a few times. The rearrangement uses TRBV30 and TRBJ1-1; 9 nucleotides align to TRBD1. The CDR3 length is 18 residues. Germline V gives CDR1 GTSNPN, CDR2 SVGIG (reference sequence). Losses at the gene ends were 0 bases for V and 3 bases for J; bases not matched to a gene: 14. CDR3 bases: TGTGCCTGGAGTGTTCTTCCTAAAACCGGGACAGGGTACACTGAAGCTTTCTTT. It codes for CAWSVLPKTGTGYTEAFF.

Only one count was recorded for this clone. The V and J genes are TRBV5-1 and TRBJ2-7, with D perhaps TRBD1 (6 bases). The CDR3 is 16 amino acids. CDR1 and CDR2 from the germline V gene are SGHRS and YFSETQ. The V end lost 0 bases, the J end lost 0 bases, and 13 bases lay between the germline ends. CDR3 sequence: CASSLEVQGSSYEQYF. The CDR3 bases are TGCGCCAGCAGCTTGGAGGTCCAGGGGAGCTCCTACGAGCAGTACTTC. The variable domain in full, with the rest retrieved from reference TRBV5-1 and TRBJ2-7, is KAGVTQTPRYLIKTRGQQVTLSCSPISGHRSVSWYQQTPGQGLQFLFEYFSETQRNKGNFPGRFSGRQFSNSRSEMNVSTLELGDSALYLCASSLEVQGSSYEQYFGPGTRLTVT.

The chain is built from TRBV18 and TRBJ1-1; TRBD1 matches 10 bases. The CDR3 covers 17 residues. The V gene's germline CDR1 is KGHSH and CDR2 LQKENI. V lost 1 base, J lost 1 base, and 6 bases stayed unmatched. The CDR3 reads CASSPLTGGERNTEAFF. The CDR3 nucleotides are TGTGCCAGCTCACCACTGACAGGGGGCGAGCGGAACACTGAAGCTTTCTTT.

The chain combines TRBV6-4 with TRBJ2-3, with D perhaps TRBD2 (6 bases). In germline, CDR1 is MRHNA, CDR2 SNTAGT. The CDR3 spans 15 residues. V was cut by 2 bases and J by 2 bases, with 11 bases left in between. The DNA of the CDR3 is TGTGCCAGCAGTGACAAAGCGGGTACCACAGATACGCAGTATTTT. It translates to CASSDKAGTTDTQYF.

V gene TRBV28 combines with J gene TRBJ1-5, with TRBD1 matching over 7 bases. From germline, CDR1 is MDHEN and CDR2 SYDVKM. The CDR3 totals 15 residues. V shed 5 bases and J 1 base; nucleotides not matched to a gene: 5. DNA of the CDR3: TGTGCCAGCAGTAGGAGACAGGGCAGCAATCAGCCCCAGCATTTT. Its translation is CASSRRQGSNQPQHF.

The chain uses TRBV4-2 and TRBJ1-4; 9 bases are shared with TRBD1. The V gene end was trimmed by 1 base and the J gene end by 6 bases; junction bases not matched to a gene: 12. The germline V gene has CDR1 LGHNA and CDR2 YNFKEQ. The CDR3 is 18 amino acids. In DNA, the CDR3 is TGTGCCAGCAGCCAAGCACCGCGGGACAGGGAGATATATGAAAAACTGTTTTTT. Its translation is CASSQAPRDREIYEKLFF.

The chain joins TRBV6-6 to TRBJ1-1, with TRBD1 identical over 10 bases. The germline CDR1 and CDR2 sequences are MNHNY and SVGAGI (reference sequence). CDR3 length: 15 amino acids. J gave up 5 bases and V 4 bases, and 7 bases lay outside the gene matches. The CDR3 DNA sequence: TGTGCCAGCAGTTCCCGGACAGGGGGAAAAACTGAAGCTTTCTTT. It codes for CASSSRTGGKTEAFF.

The V gene is TRBV9, the J gene TRBJ1-1; a weak D match, TRBD1 (6 bases). CDR3 length: 17 residues. The germline V and J ends were trimmed by 4 bases and 5 bases, with 24 bases remaining between them. Germline assignment: CDR1 SGDLS and CDR2 YYNGEE. The CDR3, as DNA: TGTGCCAGCAGCCTGTTGGGGGCGTCTGGGGAGAAGACTGAAGCTTTCTTT. Protein sequence: CASSLLGASGEKTEAFF. The complete variable domain, with remaining parts taken from reference TRBV9 and TRBJ1-1, reads DSGVTQTPKHLITATGQRVTLRCSPRSGDLSVYWYQQSLDQGLQFLIQYYNGEERAKGNILERFSAQQFPDLHSELNLSSLELGDSALYFCASSLLGASGEKTEAFFGQGTRLTVV.

The chain uses TRBV12-5 and TRBJ1-2; D perhaps matches TRBD1 (5 bases). Germline V lookup: CDR1 LGHNT, CDR2 FRNRAP. V lost 0 bases and J 9 bases, leaving 11 bases between the germline ends. The CDR3 has 13 amino acids. CDR3 amino acids: CASGLVRGRSYTF. The CDR3 region has the DNA TGTGCTAGTGGTTTGGTAAGGGGAAGGAGCTACACCTTC.

In its sample, this clone was seen a few times. The V and J genes are TRBV6-5 and TRBJ2-3, with 8 positions matching TRBD2. The ends lost 10 bases at V and 1 base at J; junction bases unmatched: 10. The CDR3 is 15 amino acids. Germline V lookup: CDR1 MNHEY, CDR2 SVGAGI. The CDR3 DNA follows: TGTGCCATCGGGGTAGGAGCGGGAGGCACAGATACGCAGTATTTT. Translating it yields CAIGVGAGGTDTQYF.

The V gene is TRBV5-5, the J gene TRBJ2-7; maybe TRBD2 (5 bases). V gave up 4 bases and J gave up 3 bases, with 8 bases separating them. Per the germline V gene, CDR1 is SGHKS and CDR2 is YYEKEE (reference sequence). The length of the CDR3 is 12 residues. The CDR3 bases are TGTGCCAGCAGCCCTGGGAGCTACGAGCAGTACTTC. Its protein product is CASSPGSYEQYF.

The chain employs TRBV19 and TRBJ1-4; 8 bases line up with TRBD1. V lost 5 bases and J lost 8; bases outside the gene matches: 10. CDR1 LNHDA and CDR2 SQIVND come from the germline V gene (reference sequence). This CDR3 is 15 amino acids long. The CDR3 region is CASSETGGWREKLFF. CDR3 bases: TGTGCCAGTAGTGAAACAGGGGGTTGGAGAGAAAAACTGTTTTTT.

This clone was seen more than once but under ten times. This rearrangement joins TRBV25-1 to TRBJ1-1, with D uncertain. CDR1 is MGHDK, CDR2 SYGVNS, per germline. There are 13 residues in the CDR3. The germline V and J ends were trimmed by 1 base and 1 base, with 4 bases remaining between them. CDR3 region: CASSELKNTEAFF. For the CDR3, the DNA is TGTGCCAGCAGTGAATTAAAGAACACTGAAGCTTTCTTT.

V is TRBV27 and J is TRBJ2-5; 8 bases align to TRBD2. V was pared by 3 bases and J by 5 bases, with 2 bases of the junction left unmatched. The CDR3 has 13 amino acids. Looked up from germline, CDR1 is MNHEY and CDR2 is SMNVEV (reference sequence). CDR3 protein: CASSFGGRETQYF. The CDR3 nucleotides are TGTGCCAGCAGTTTCGGCGGGAGGGAGACCCAGTACTTC.

This clone was counted a few times. One end of the junction fails to match germline, which may point to a read error. The rearrangement links TRBV7-9 to TRBJ1-4; 10 positions agree with TRBD1. The V gene's germline CDR1 is SEHNR and CDR2 FQNEAQ (reference sequence). CDR3 size: 16 residues. The CDR3 DNA reads as TGTTCCAGCAGCTGGGGACAGGGGAACGCTAATGAAAAACTGTTTTTT. Protein: CSSSWGQGNANEKLFF. Full variable domain (remainder filled in from reference TRBV7-9 and TRBJ1-4): DTGVSQNPRHKITKRGQNVTFRCDPISEHNRLYWYRQTLGQGPEFLTYFQNEAQLEKSRLLSDRFSAERPKGSFSTLEIQRTEQGDSAMYLCSSSWGQGNANEKLFFGSGTQLSVL.

The V gene is TRBV5-1, the J gene TRBJ2-3, with a possible D match to TRBD2 (5 bases). CDR1 is SGHRS and CDR2 is YFSETQ in the germline V gene. The CDR3 extends over 14 amino acids. Trimming removed 4 bases at V and 0 bases at J, with 9 bases between. The CDR3 DNA follows: TGCGCCAGCAGCCGTAGCGATAGCACAGATACGCAGTATTTT. Amino acid sequence: CASSRSDSTDTQYF.

The chain joins TRBV19 to TRBJ1-2; D is perhaps TRBD1 (6 bases). V was cut by 5 bases and J by 4 bases, with 8 bases left in between. The CDR3 loop spans 12 amino acids. The germline V gene encodes CDR1 LNHDA and CDR2 SQIVND (reference sequence). The CDR3 here is CASSLQGYGYTF. The CDR3 coding sequence is TGTGCCAGTAGTCTACAGGGCTATGGCTACACCTTC. The full variable domain, in which reference TRBV19 and TRBJ1-2 provide the parts outside the CDR3, is DGGITQSPKYLFRKEGQNVTLSCEQNLNHDAMYWYRQDPGQGLRLIYYSQIVNDFQKGDIAEGYSVSREKKESFPLTVTSAQKNPTAFYLCASSLQGYGYTFGSGTRLTVV.

This clone was observed a handful of times. This chain connects TRBV7-8 to TRBJ2-7, with D perhaps TRBD2 (6 bases). Trimming left V 1 base short and J 6 bases short, with 19 bases between. The CDR3 contains 16 residues. Looked up from germline, CDR1 is SGHVS and CDR2 is FQNEAQ. The CDR3 DNA follows: TGTGCCAGCAGCTTAGGGGGGGTGGGACCCGCGGCCGAGCAGTACTTC. It codes for CASSLGGVGPAAEQYF.

This clone was detected only a few times. V gene TRBV10-3 combines with J gene TRBJ1-3, with D hard to call. The CDR3 has 16 amino acids. In germline, CDR1 is ENHRY, CDR2 SYGVKD. V dropped 0 bases and J dropped 0 bases, with 9 bases sitting between them. In nucleotides, the CDR3 is TGTGCCATCAGTGAGTCGGCCTCTAGCTCTGGAAACACCATATATTTT. It encodes CAISESASSSGNTIYF.

This clone showed up just a few times. This sequence joins TRBV7-9 and TRBJ2-7; 9 nucleotides align to TRBD1. The ends lost 1 base at V and 4 bases at J; junction bases unmatched: 2. Germline lookup yields CDR1 SEHNR and CDR2 FQNEAQ (reference sequence). There are 14 residues in the CDR3. CDR3 DNA sequence: TGTGCCAGCAGCTTAGGGGGACAGGGTTACGAGCAGTACTTC. Amino acids: CASSLGGQGYEQYF.

This chain uses TRBV6-1 with TRBJ2-2; perhaps TRBD1 as D (6 bases). Trimming shortened V by 7 bases and J by 3 bases, and 15 bases separated the two germline ends. Germline V gene sequence: CDR1 MNHNS, CDR2 SASEGT. The CDR3 consists of 15 residues. The CDR3 reads CASTQTGAYTGELFF. The CDR3 nucleotides are TGTGCCAGCACACAGACAGGAGCTTACACCGGGGAGCTGTTTTTT.

J is TRBJ2-7 and V is TRBV5-6; perhaps TRBD2 as D (6 bases). Germline CDR1 SGHDT, CDR2 YYEEEE. Trimming shortened V by 0 bases and J by 3 bases, and 10 bases separated the two germline ends. This CDR3 is built from 14 residues. The CDR3 nucleotides are TGTGCCAGCAGCTTGGGCGGAGGGTACTACGAGCAGTACTTC. The encoded protein is CASSLGGGYYEQYF.

The chain employs TRBV19 and TRBJ1-1; D is possibly TRBD1 (6 bases). The CDR3 spans 16 residues. The ends were cut back, 9 bases at V and 0 bases at J, with 20 bases in the middle. CDR1 LNHDA and CDR2 SQIVND come from the germline V gene (reference sequence). The CDR3 DNA sequence: TGTGCCAGCCTCCCATCACTACAGGGCCTGAACACTGAAGCTTTCTTT. It specifies CASLPSLQGLNTEAFF. Variable domain in full (rest from reference TRBV19 and TRBJ1-1): DGGITQSPKYLFRKEGQNVTLSCEQNLNHDAMYWYRQDPGQGLRLIYYSQIVNDFQKGDIAEGYSVSREKKESFPLTVTSAQKNPTAFYLCASLPSLQGLNTEAFFGQGTRLTVV.

The V call is TRBV4-1, the J call TRBJ2-7; TRBD1 matches 9 bases. Trimming cost V 2 bases and J 0 bases; bases outside gene matches: 8. CDR1 and CDR2 from the germline V gene are MGHRA and YSYEKL. This CDR3 spans 17 amino acids. CDR3 loop: CASSQSTGTGLSYEQYF. The DNA of the CDR3 is TGCGCCAGCAGCCAATCCACCGGGACAGGGCTCTCCTACGAGCAGTACTTC.

V is TRBV6-4 and J is TRBJ2-6; D perhaps matches TRBD1 (6 bases). Germline CDR1 reads MRHNA; CDR2 reads SNTAGT. V was pared by 0 bases and J by 2 bases, with 8 bases between. This CDR3 region has 16 residues. The CDR3 region is CASSDSWGPGANVLTF. The CDR3 DNA is TGTGCCAGCAGTGACTCATGGGGGCCTGGGGCCAACGTCCTGACTTTC.

This sequence joins TRBV29-1 and TRBJ1-6; 8 nucleotides match TRBD1. The CDR3 length is 14 residues. The V segment lost 3 bases and the J segment 10 bases; nucleotides outside the gene matches: 8. Germline-derived CDR1 and CDR2 are SQVTM and ANQGSEA. The CDR3 nucleotides read TGCAGCGTTGACTTTGGACAGGGAGGATCACCCCTCCACTTT. It codes for CSVDFGQGGSPLHF.

V usage is TRBV5-1 and J usage is TRBJ1-3; 7 bases are a match to TRBD1. CDR3 size: 15 residues. CDR1 is SGHRS, CDR2 YFSETQ, per germline. The ends lost 4 bases at V and 4 bases at J; junction bases unmatched: 8. This chain's CDR3 is CASSSATGAGNTIYF. DNA of the CDR3: TGCGCCAGCAGCAGCGCAACAGGGGCAGGAAACACCATATATTTT. The full variable domain, rest sourced from reference TRBV5-1 and TRBJ1-3, is KAGVTQTPRYLIKTRGQQVTLSCSPISGHRSVSWYQQTPGQGLQFLFEYFSETQRNKGNFPGRFSGRQFSNSRSEMNVSTLELGDSALYLCASSSATGAGNTIYFGEGSWLTVV.